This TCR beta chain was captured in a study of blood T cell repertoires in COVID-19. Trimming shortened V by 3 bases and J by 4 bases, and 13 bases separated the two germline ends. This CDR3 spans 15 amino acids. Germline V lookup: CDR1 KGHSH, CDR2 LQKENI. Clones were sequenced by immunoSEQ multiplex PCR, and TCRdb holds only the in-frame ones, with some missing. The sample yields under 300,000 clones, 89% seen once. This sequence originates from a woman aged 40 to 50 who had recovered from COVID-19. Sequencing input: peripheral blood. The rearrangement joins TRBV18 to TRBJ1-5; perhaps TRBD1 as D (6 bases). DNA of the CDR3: TGTGCCAGCTCACCCAGGGGTAACACTAATCAGCCCCAGCATTTT. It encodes CASSPRGNTNQPQHF.